Listed below are T cell receptor beta chains from one sample, sequenced in a study of PD-L1 blockade in urothelial cancer. Generated by immunoSEQ multiplex PCR, the TCRdb table keeps only in-frame clones and is missing some. The table includes tens of thousands of clones, approximately 86% detected once. Specimen: PBMCs, collected around atezolizumab (anti-PD-L1) treatment. These receptors came from a man between 60 and 70 years old with urothelial cancer. CDR3s leave out the opening cysteine and the closing phenylalanine or tryptophan. D genes are given only for firm matches.

V gene,D gene,J gene,CDR3 protein
TRBV2,-,TRBJ2-6,ASSVEGSGANVLT
TRBV19,-,TRBJ2-2,ASSTVLGQSRSGELF
TRBV29-1,TRBD2,TRBJ2-1,SVAASGPGSYNEQF
TRBV2,-,TRBJ2-2,ASSVTGDINTGELF
TRBV15,-,TRBJ2-7,ATSRDSVRSRGSGYEQY
TRBV7-2,-,TRBJ1-5,ASSFVQGSNQPQH
TRBV6-4,TRBD2,TRBJ2-7,ASSREISGNVYEQY
TRBV27,TRBD1,TRBJ1-1,ASSRQGNTEAF
TRBV27,TRBD1,TRBJ1-1,ASSAGQGIMNTEAF
TRBV11-2,-,TRBJ2-1,ASGASYNEQF
TRBV7-3,-,TRBJ2-1,ASSLGRGSHDEQF
TRBV7-2,TRBD1,TRBJ1-5,ASTPGGSSNQPQH
TRBV6-1,-,TRBJ1-1,ASSAPGLWGAEAF
TRBV10-3,-,TRBJ2-2,AITRDTGELF
TRBV5-4,TRBD2,TRBJ2-1,ASSLWKTSGLNEQF
TRBV7-2,TRBD2,TRBJ2-3,ASSLPGGGDTQY
TRBV30,-,TRBJ2-7,AWSVATYGYEQY
TRBV5-1,TRBD1,TRBJ2-7,ASGWGQGTGEQY
TRBV2,TRBD2,TRBJ2-1,ASSASSGANEQF
TRBV29-1,-,TRBJ1-5,RLKGQNSNQPQH
TRBV25-1,-,TRBJ2-2,ASRLGGTGELF
TRBV5-6,TRBD1,TRBJ2-2,ASRQNTGGKAGELF
TRBV6-1,TRBD1,TRBJ1-2,ASSDRGQGYGYT
TRBV5-4,TRBD1,TRBJ1-2,ASSLAGGLGYGYT
TRBV12-2,-,TRBJ1-1,ASRPWTGGNTEAF
TRBV18,-,TRBJ2-1,ASSLGQGAYNEQF
TRBV9,-,TRBJ2-7,ASSEGGGDEQY
TRBV19,TRBD1,TRBJ1-5,ASSSGQFQPQH
TRBV7-9,TRBD1,TRBJ1-4,ASRRTGAGEKLF
TRBV11-2,-,TRBJ1-1,ASSLAPRRENTEAF
TRBV27,-,TRBJ2-7,ASLGTATYEQY
TRBV7-9,-,TRBJ1-4,ASSLAGLAGGLF
TRBV7-9,TRBD1,TRBJ1-2,ASSPGTGAARGYT
TRBV7-9,TRBD2,TRBJ2-1,ASSPRVAGNEQF
TRBV19,TRBD1,TRBJ1-5,ASSIEGTGGGQPQH
TRBV7-6,TRBD1,TRBJ2-5,ASSPGQGALGETQY
TRBV5-4,TRBD2,TRBJ2-5,ASSPKREYQETQY
TRBV6-5,-,TRBJ1-2,ASSYSSQGFGYGYT
TRBV7-2,-,TRBJ1-2,ASSLSQIPYGYT
TRBV29-1,-,TRBJ1-1,SVRETEAF
TRBV2,TRBD1,TRBJ2-5,ASSRDSQETQY